This T cell receptor beta chain emerged from a study of control samples from healthy donors and cancer patients (dated by TCRdb to the early 2020s). According to the germline V gene (reference sequence), CDR1 reads MNHEY and CDR2 reads SMNVEV. Spanning cysteine to phenylalanine, the CDR3 consists of 22 amino acids. The only DNA kept is the CDR3, 66 bases in frame from the first base. Trimming takes 5 bases off V and 3 bases off J; junction bases not matched to a gene: 26. To note about this clone: Its antigen remains undetermined. Per-base quality was not reported, and no clone a single base away is much larger than it.

The library was obtained by the immunoSEQ multiplex PCR assay. TCRdb provides this immuneACCESS table in a form limited to in-frame rearrangements. Some clones are lacking; in checked studies, under half of them reflect an unresolved V gene, and why the rest are absent is not known. The sample contains approximately 86,000 clones, approximately 93% of them found a single time. The top ten constitute over 1.3% of the sample. This sequence uses TRBV27 and TRBJ2-3; 10 junctional bases match TRBD1. This TCR came from a woman in her twenties or thirties in good health. Sequenced: blood. The DNA sequence is TGTGCCAGCAGTAAACCAATCCCGGGACAGGGGTACCTCGATTTTCAGACAGATACGCAGTATTTT. Translated, this is CASSKPIPGQGYLDFQTDTQYF.